This T cell receptor beta chain derives from a study of shared clonotypes between healthy human individuals. Study outcomes and limitations: A limitation of the genetic and exposure-history diversity represented arose from few donors.

Points on this clone: The antigen is unknown.

As defined, naive CD8 cells were CD45RO-negative and positively selected for CCR7, with terminally differentiated effector memory CD45RA+ cells excluded. The V end was cut by 5 bases, the J end by 5 bases, with 10 bases between. The germline CDR1 and CDR2 sequences are MNHEY and SMNVEV (reference sequence). This CDR3 contains 12 residues. Here immunoSEQ multiplex PCR was the method, and the copy in TCRdb shows in-frame clones only, minus some. Among about 2.2 million clones, 80% to 95% were seen once, and the ten largest hold more than 1.5%. The sequence came from a man in his late teens or twenties in good health. Some clones in this sample may be carry-over from other donors' samples. Material: naive CD8+ T cells from PBMCs. This chain links TRBV27 with TRBJ2-7, with D perhaps TRBD2 (5 bases). The CDR3: CASSPIGDEQYF. CDR3 nucleotides: TGTGCCAGCAGTCCCATCGGGGACGAGCAGTACTTC.